These T cell receptor beta chains were read from a single sample in a study of cytomegalovirus exposure and HLA in healthy donors. The data were produced by immunoSEQ multiplex PCR, yet TCRdb's version contains in-frame clones alone and is incomplete. Counted here are some 180,000 clones, about 80% occurring once; the ten biggest clones make up 4.4%. Specimen: PBMCs. These receptors came from a woman aged 25-40 years in good health and CMV-seropositive. CDR3s include the opening cysteine and the closing phenylalanine or tryptophan. D genes are given only for firm matches. Only some rows state a clone size, as once, few, many or a class for expanded clones.

clone size,V gene,D gene,J gene,CDR3 protein,CDR3 DNA
.,TRBV19,TRBD2,TRBJ2-3,CASRAGVFTWDTQYF,TGTGCCAGTAGGGCGGGAGTCTTTACTTGGGATACGCAGTATTTT
few,TRBV6-5,.,TRBJ2-1,CASRKAAGSYNEQFF,TGTGCCAGCAGAAAAGCTGCTGGTTCCTACAATGAGCAGTTCTTC
.,TRBV10-3,TRBD2,TRBJ2-1,CAISGLAGDDNEQFF,TGTGCCATCAGTGGTCTAGCGGGAGACGACAATGAGCAGTTCTTC
.,TRBV4-3,.,TRBJ2-1,CASSQDRTQLNEQFF,TGCGCCAGCAGCCAGGACCGGACTCAACTGAATGAGCAGTTCTTC
.,TRBV4-2,.,TRBJ2-3,CASSHSRGTQYF,TGTGCCAGCAGCCACTCTAGAGGGACGCAGTATTTT
.,TRBV27,.,TRBJ1-4,CASSTRDNEKLFF,TGTGCCAGCAGTACCAGGGATAATGAAAAACTGTTTTTT
.,TRBV5-5,.,TRBJ2-7,CASSFLGQVGEQYF,TGTGCCAGCAGCTTTTTAGGCCAGGTCGGCGAGCAGTACTTC
.,TRBV2,TRBD2,TRBJ2-7,CASSAGGLSYEQYF,TGTGCCAGCAGCGCGGGGGGACTCTCCTACGAGCAGTACTTC
.,TRBV5-1,.,TRBJ2-7,CASSPRTGGSYEQYF,TGCGCCAGCAGCCCCCGGACAGGAGGGTCCTACGAGCAGTACTTC
.,TRBV6-5,.,TRBJ2-5,CASSYNKYQETQYF,TGTGCCAGCAGTTACAACAAGTACCAAGAGACCCAGTACTTC
once,TRBV9,TRBD2,TRBJ2-1,CASSVARGSRYNEQFF,TGTGCCAGCAGCGTAGCCCGCGGGAGTCGGTACAATGAGCAGTTCTTC
.,TRBV7-9,.,TRBJ2-2,CASPQNPSNTGELFF,TGTGCCAGCCCCCAAAATCCATCGAACACCGGGGAGCTGTTTTTT
few,TRBV19,TRBD1,TRBJ2-7,CASSALRGQGDEQYF,TGTGCCAGTAGTGCCTTGAGGGGGCAAGGAGACGAGCAGTACTTC
.,TRBV5-4,TRBD1,TRBJ1-2,CASSSTGEFGYGYTF,TGTGCCAGCAGCTCGACAGGGGAGTTTGGCTATGGCTACACCTTC
.,TRBV27,.,TRBJ2-7,CASSLSPGFFYEQYF,TGTGCCAGCAGTTTATCGCCAGGGTTTTTCTACGAGCAGTACTTC
.,TRBV2,.,TRBJ2-7,CASSEIGAQYEQYF,TGTGCCAGCAGTGAAATTGGGGCCCAATACGAGCAGTACTTC
.,TRBV6-5,.,TRBJ1-5,CASSYGGSNQPQHF,TGTGCCAGCAGTTACGGGGGCAGCAATCAGCCCCAGCATTTT
.,TRBV27,TRBD1,TRBJ1-2,CASSWAGGGYGYTF,TGTGCCAGCAGTTGGGCAGGGGGCGGCTATGGCTACACCTTC
.,TRBV27,TRBD1,TRBJ1-4,CASSWRGLGEKLFF,TGTGCCAGCAGTTGGAGGGGGCTCGGTGAAAAACTGTTTTTT
.,TRBV4-3,.,TRBJ2-7,CASSQDIGAGPHYEQYF,TGCGCCAGCAGCCAAGATATTGGGGCAGGGCCCCACTACGAGCAGTACTTC
once,TRBV2,.,TRBJ1-3,CASSEQGHAGNTIYF,TGTGCCAGCAGCGAACAGGGACACGCTGGAAACACCATATATTTT
.,TRBV27,.,TRBJ1-6,CASSLTGTNSPLHF,TGTGCCAGCAGTTTAACAGGGACTAATTCACCCCTCCACTTT
.,TRBV4-1,TRBD2,TRBJ2-1,CASSQQIAGGPRSSYNEQFF,TGCGCCAGCAGCCAGCAGATAGCGGGAGGGCCACGGAGCTCCTACAATGAGCAGTTCTTC
once,TRBV11-2,.,TRBJ2-1,CASVTGQLYNEQFF,TGTGCCAGCGTCACGGGTCAACTTTACAATGAGCAGTTCTTC
once,TRBV18,TRBD1,TRBJ2-5,CASSPPDRGSETQYF,TGTGCCAGCTCACCACCGGACAGGGGGTCGGAGACCCAGTACTTC
.,TRBV6-5,.,TRBJ1-1,CASSRGVRQGTEAFF,TGTGCCAGCAGTCGGGGGGTCCGGCAGGGGACTGAAGCTTTCTTT
.,TRBV7-6,.,TRBJ1-3,CASSQGWGGNTIYF,TGTGCCAGCAGCCAGGGTTGGGGAGGAAACACCATATATTTT
.,TRBV10-3,TRBD1,TRBJ1-1,CAISVTGERMNTEAFF,TGTGCCATCAGTGTGACAGGGGAAAGAATGAACACTGAAGCTTTCTTT
.,TRBV11-3,.,TRBJ2-7,CASSPETGAPSYEQYF,TGTGCCAGCAGCCCGGAGACTGGCGCCCCCTCTTACGAGCAGTACTTC
.,TRBV6-1,.,TRBJ2-7,CASSFDGTYEQYF,TGTGCCAGCAGTTTTGACGGGACCTACGAGCAGTACTTC
once,TRBV7-6,TRBD1,TRBJ2-2,CASSMTGATGELFF,TGTGCCAGCAGCATGACAGGGGCCACCGGGGAGCTGTTTTTT
few,TRBV2,.,TRBJ1-5,CASSFDTGNQPQHF,TGTGCCAGCAGTTTCGACACCGGCAATCAGCCCCAGCATTTT
.,TRBV10-3,.,TRBJ1-5,CAISESSGDSNQPQHF,TGTGCCATCAGTGAGTCATCGGGAGACAGCAATCAGCCCCAGCATTTT
.,TRBV7-9,.,TRBJ1-1,CASSPAAAAEAFF,TGTGCCAGCAGCCCCGCGGCAGCCGCTGAAGCTTTCTTT
.,TRBV27,.,TRBJ1-1,CASSLSKGGIEAFF,TGTGCCAGCAGTTTATCGAAGGGGGGGATTGAAGCTTTCTTT
.,TRBV7-8,.,TRBJ2-3,CASSLIGRDTQYF,TGTGCCAGCAGCTTGATCGGGAGAGATACGCAGTATTTT
.,TRBV19,.,TRBJ2-1,CASLKREGGEQFF,TGTGCCAGCCTTAAAAGGGAGGGGGGTGAGCAGTTCTTC
.,TRBV5-1,.,TRBJ1-4,CASRTGVLAGKLFF,TGCGCCAGCAGAACCGGGGTGTTAGCAGGAAAACTGTTTTTT
.,TRBV6-1,TRBD2,TRBJ2-1,CASSEEASGGAFEQFF,TGTGCCAGCAGTGAAGAGGCTAGCGGGGGGGCTTTTGAGCAGTTCTTC
.,TRBV7-8,.,TRBJ2-2,CASTKNGGAGELFF,TGTGCCAGCACCAAAAATGGGGGCGCCGGGGAGCTGTTTTTT
.,TRBV11-3,TRBD1,TRBJ2-7,CASSPRPGQGDYEQYF,TGTGCCAGCAGCCCGCGGCCGGGACAGGGTGACTACGAGCAGTACTTC
.,TRBV7-2,TRBD2,TRBJ2-2,CASPKWGGRDGGELFF,TGTGCCAGCCCCAAATGGGGCGGGAGAGATGGCGGGGAGCTGTTTTTT
once,TRBV21-1,.,TRBJ2-7,CASSPPGSSYEQYF,TGTGCCAGCAGCCCCCCGGGAAGCTCCTACGAGCAGTACTTC
few,TRBV5-1,TRBD2,TRBJ2-2,CASSLLLAEPNTGELFF,TGCGCCAGCAGCTTGCTACTAGCGGAGCCGAACACCGGGGAGCTGTTTTTT
.,TRBV7-8,.,TRBJ2-7,CASSLGTSAYYEQYF,TGTGCCAGCAGCTTAGGTACCAGTGCTTACTACGAGCAGTACTTC
once,TRBV11-2,TRBD1,TRBJ2-3,CASSFPEDRTTQYF,TGTGCCAGCAGCTTCCCCGAGGACAGGACTACGCAGTATTTT
.,TRBV7-2,.,TRBJ2-7,CASSSGTFYEQYF,TGTGCCAGCAGCTCCGGGACATTCTACGAGCAGTACTTC
.,TRBV5-1,TRBD1,TRBJ1-2,CASSSDGTGGFDGYTF,TGCGCCAGCAGCTCGGACGGGACAGGGGGCTTCGATGGCTACACCTTC
.,TRBV6-5,.,TRBJ1-2,CASSPRGYGYTF,TGTGCCAGCAGTCCGAGGGGGTATGGCTACACCTTC
.,TRBV13,.,TRBJ2-7,CASSFGGVEQYF,TGTGCCAGCAGCTTCGGAGGAGTCGAGCAGTACTTC
.,TRBV7-6,.,TRBJ2-1,CASSGGDSPVNNEQFF,TGTGCCAGCAGCGGAGGGGACTCACCGGTTAACAATGAGCAGTTCTTC
.,TRBV6-5,TRBD1,TRBJ1-2,CASFRQGAVGYTF,TGTGCCAGCTTCAGGCAGGGGGCGGTGGGCTACACCTTC
.,TRBV4-1,TRBD1,TRBJ1-3,CASSQSWGQFSGNTIYF,TGCGCCAGCAGCCAATCATGGGGACAGTTCTCTGGAAACACCATATATTTT
.,TRBV11-2,.,TRBJ1-5,CASSLWAGGSNQPQHF,TGTGCCAGCAGCTTATGGGCAGGCGGGAGCAATCAGCCCCAGCATTTT